These 16 T cell receptor beta chains came from one sample sequenced in a study of early T cells in non-severe SARS-CoV-2 infection. TCRdb recomputed calls from the 5' RACE reads with MiXCR, one row per CDR3 protein. In the table there are 69,000 or so distinct CDR3 sequences, 4.6% of which are singletons. The sample was whole blood, taken at baseline. Receptors were obtained from an adult who was a healthcare worker with PCR-confirmed SARS-CoV-2 infection or an uninfected control (not recorded which). The donor label of this sample is uncertain.

The chain carries TRBV29-1 and TRBJ1-5; a weak D match, TRBD1 (6 bases). Germline V lookup: CDR1 SQVTM, CDR2 ANQGSEA. Trimming stripped 5 bases from V and 3 bases from J, with 17 bases between. The CDR3 consists of 15 residues. The CDR3 sequence: CSVLGGAETNQPQHF. The DNA for the CDR3 is TGCAGCGTTTTGGGGGGCGCGGAAACCAATCAGCCCCAGCATTTT.

This clonotype has at least ten counts. The chain couples TRBV12-3 or TRBV12-4 to TRBJ2-7, with D perhaps given as TRBD1 or TRBD2 (5 bases each). With 3 bases removed from V and 1 base from J, the gap between germline ends came to 16 bases. The CDR3 is 16 residues long. The CDR3 DNA follows: TGTGCCAGCAGTTTCTATGGGGGTCGGGATTCCTACGAGCAGTACTTC. Translating gives CASSFYGGRDSYEQYF.

J is TRBJ1-1 and V is TRBV2; D is undetermined. Germline loops: CDR1 SNHLY, CDR2 FYNNEI. V shed 6 bases and J shed 2 bases, with 7 bases lying between them. CDR3 length: 12 amino acids. The CDR3 nucleotides read TGTGCCAGCAGCCACTTAAACACTGAAGCTTTCTTT. This gives the protein CASSHLNTEAFF. The whole variable domain, filled in from reference TRBV2 and TRBJ1-1, reads EPEVTQTPSHQVTQMGQEVILRCVPISNHLYFYWYRQILGQKVEFLVSFYNNEISEKSEIFDDQFSVERPDGSNFTLKIRSTKLEDSAMYFCASSHLNTEAFFGQGTRLTVV.

This chain joins TRBV28 and TRBJ2-2; a possible D gene is TRBD1 (6 bases). V was cut by 6 bases and J by 4 bases, with 12 bases left in between. This CDR3 spans 14 amino acids. CDR1 MDHEN and CDR2 SYDVKM come from the germline V gene. Here the CDR3 DNA reads TGTGCCAGCAGGGTGGACAGCTCCACCGGGGAGCTGTTTTTT. Translating gives CASRVDSSTGELFF.

This chain connects TRBV27 to TRBJ1-2; D gene uncertain. This CDR3 has 13 residues. Deletions cut 6 bases from V and 5 bases from J, with 13 bases between. Germline lookup yields CDR1 MNHEY and CDR2 SMNVEV (reference sequence). This CDR3 reads CASRPTRMYGYTF. The CDR3 DNA is TGTGCCAGCAGACCCACTCGGATGTATGGCTACACCTTC.

This clonotype was found a few times. The chain is built from TRBV6-2 or TRBV6-3 and TRBJ2-2; D is unresolved. Trimming pared 5 bases from V and 1 base from J, leaving 8 bases between. CDR3 length: 14 residues. The V gene's germline CDR1 is MNHEY and CDR2 SVGEGT. CDR3 in amino acids: CASSTDGNTGELFF. The DNA of the CDR3 is TGTGCCAGCAGTACCGACGGGAACACCGGGGAGCTGTTTTTT.

This clonotype has only a few counts. The V call is TRBV29-1, the J call TRBJ1-1; TRBD1 is a possible D gene (5 bases). Germline-derived CDR1 and CDR2 are SQVTM and ANQGSEA. CDR3 length equals 11 residues. Trimming removed 3 bases at V and 10 bases at J, with 12 bases between. CDR3 in amino acids: CSVDVQVLAFF. CDR3 bases: TGCAGCGTTGATGTACAGGTTTTAGCTTTCTTT.

The chain joins TRBV6-2 or TRBV6-3 to TRBJ2-1; tentative D call: TRBD1 (6 bases). The CDR3 loop spans 13 amino acids. Looked up from germline, CDR1 is MNHEY and CDR2 is SVGEGT. Trimming took 0 bases from V and 7 from J, leaving 7 bases between them. The CDR3 bases are TGTGCCAGCAGTTACTCTCAGGGGAATGAGCAGTTCTTC. It encodes CASSYSQGNEQFF.

This clonotype was detected ten times or more. The rearrangement uses TRBV12-3 or TRBV12-4 and TRBJ2-7; the match to TRBD1 covers 7 bases. V lost 6 bases and J lost 4; bases outside the gene matches: 3. This CDR3 has 12 residues. The CDR3 loop reads CASRRQGYEQYF. The CDR3 coding sequence is TGTGCCAGCAGGCGACAGGGTTACGAGCAGTACTTC.

The chain employs TRBV6-2 or TRBV6-3 and TRBJ2-1, with 7 positions matching TRBD2. Germline trimming cut 7 bases from V and 3 bases from J; bases unmatched to any gene: 9. Germline CDR1 and CDR2: MNHEY and SVGEGT. The CDR3 is 15 amino acids. The CDR3: CASKDSSGVYNEQFF. The DNA for the CDR3 is TGTGCCAGCAAAGACTCGAGCGGGGTCTACAATGAGCAGTTCTTC.

This clonotype was seen many times. The V and J genes are TRBV12-3 or TRBV12-4 and TRBJ1-4, with D unresolved. This CDR3 is built from 14 residues. V dropped 3 bases and J dropped 8 bases, with 13 bases sitting between them. CDR3 residues: CASSFNGRSEKLFF. CDR3 bases: TGTGCCAGCAGTTTTAACGGGCGCTCGGAAAAACTGTTTTTT.

This clonotype has a handful of counts. The chain has TRBV12-3 or TRBV12-4 and TRBJ2-4; a possible D gene is TRBD2 (6 bases). The CDR3 contains 14 residues. The V end was cut by 3 bases, the J end by 6 bases, with 12 bases between. CDR3 DNA: TGTGCCAGCAGTTTGTGGGAGGAGGGAAACATTCAGTACTTC. It specifies CASSLWEEGNIQYF.

This clonotype was found a few times. The J gene is TRBJ2-7, the V gene TRBV6-1, with 8 bases aligning to TRBD2. The germline V gene has CDR1 MNHNS and CDR2 SASEGT. This CDR3 spans 15 amino acids. Trimming removed 2 bases from V and 5 bases from J; junction bases left unmatched: 8. CDR3 sequence (DNA): TGTGCCAGCAGTGAACTGACGGGGGGGCCAAACGAGCAGTACTTC. The encoded protein is CASSELTGGPNEQYF.

A single count supports this clonotype. At one end, the junction sequence differs from germline, possibly due to a read error. The chain employs TRBV27 and TRBJ2-1, with unresolved D. The CDR3 is made up of 15 amino acids. Germline CDR1 is MNHEY and CDR2 is SMNVEV (reference sequence). CDR3 sequence reads: CACSLMAKTYNEQFF. CDR3 DNA: TGTGCCTGCAGTCTTATGGCAAAAACCTACAATGAGCAGTTCTTC.

This clonotype was seen only a few times. This sequence joins TRBV2 and TRBJ2-6, with D hard to call. Germline-derived CDR1 and CDR2 are SNHLY and FYNNEI. V was clipped by 5 bases and J by 0 bases, with 5 bases between them. This CDR3 is 14 amino acids long. The CDR3 nucleotides read TGTGCCAGCAGTAGAAACTCTGGGGCCAACGTCCTGACTTTC. Its translation is CASSRNSGANVLTF.

This clonotype was observed a handful of times. The chain couples TRBV2 to TRBJ2-3; 10 nucleotides line up with TRBD2. Per the germline V gene, CDR1 is SNHLY and CDR2 is FYNNEI. The CDR3 is 17 amino acids. Trimming cost V 4 bases and J 0 bases; bases outside gene matches: 7. The CDR3 loop is CASSVSIAGGSTDTQYF. CDR3 nucleotides: TGTGCCAGCAGTGTATCTATAGCGGGGGGTAGCACAGATACGCAGTATTTT.